The 6 T cell receptor beta chains given below trace back to one sample, sequenced in a study of T cell responses to AZD1222 COVID-19 vaccine. Measured with immunoSEQ multiplex PCR; TCRdb has only the in-frame clones, and not every one. The sample yields 75,000 to 95,000 clones, 89% seen once. Source: peripheral blood, taken 28 days after the second AZD1222 dose. These receptors originate from an adult who received the AZD1222 COVID-19 vaccine.

CDR3 nucleotide sequence: TGCGCCAGCACTCCCTGGACTAGCGGGGGCAATGAGCAGTTCTTC. Translated, it gives CASTPWTSGGNEQFF. This chain uses TRBV4-1 with TRBJ2-1, with 13 bases identical to TRBD2. V shed 7 bases, J shed 6 bases, and the junction held 6 bases outside the gene matches. CDR3 length equals 15 residues. Per the germline V gene, CDR1 is MGHRA and CDR2 is YSYEKL.

V usage is TRBV7-6 and J usage is TRBJ2-3, with 7 bases aligning to TRBD2. V lost 0 bases to trimming and J lost 0 bases; unmatched junction nucleotides: 3. Looked up from germline, CDR1 is SGHVS and CDR2 is FNYEAQ. The CDR3 has 16 amino acids. The CDR3 reads CASSLARGSSTDTQYF. The CDR3 nucleotides are TGTGCCAGCAGCTTAGCCCGCGGGAGTAGCACAGATACGCAGTATTTT.

This clone was detected a few times. The chain is built from TRBV6-5 and TRBJ1-2; 9 bases line up with TRBD1. The CDR3 runs to 16 residues. V shed 2 bases, J shed 7 bases, and the junction held 11 bases outside the gene matches. Per germline, CDR1 MNHEY and CDR2 SVGAGI. DNA for the CDR3: TGTGCCAGCAGTTACCCGAGTAGGACAGGGGAAGTTGGCTACACCTTC. It is translated as CASSYPSRTGEVGYTF.

CDR3 sequence reads: CASSLEQGTGTTEAFF. The CDR3 DNA reads as TGTGCCAGCAGCTTAGAGCAGGGCACAGGAACCACTGAAGCTTTCTTT. The rearrangement joins TRBV11-2 to TRBJ1-1, with D possibly being TRBD1 (5 bases). With 0 bases removed from V and 4 bases from J, the gap between germline ends came to 15 bases. CDR3 length: 16 amino acids. Germline V gene data show CDR1 as SGHAT and CDR2 as FQNNGV.

This chain connects TRBV24-1 to TRBJ2-1, with a weak D call TRBD1 (5 bases). Germline CDR1 KGHDR, CDR2 SFDVKD. With 4 bases removed from V and 10 bases from J, the gap between germline ends came to 13 bases. The CDR3 runs 13 residues. CDR3 nucleotides: TGTGCCACCAGTGACGTTATTGGGGCCGAGCAGTTCTTC. Translating gives CATSDVIGAEQFF.

The chain has TRBV3-1 (or the pseudogene TRBV3-2) and TRBJ2-5; D not certain. This CDR3 contains 14 residues. V lost 3 bases, J lost 1 base, and 9 bases lay in between. The germline V gene encodes CDR1 LGHDT and CDR2 YNNKEL (reference sequence). The CDR3 is CASSHGQSQETQYF. The CDR3 DNA sequence: TGTGCCAGCAGCCATGGGCAGAGCCAAGAGACCCAGTACTTC.